This T cell receptor (beta chain) comes out of a study of OX40 agonist ivuxolimab in advanced cancers. Study overall: Patients took ivuxolimab, an agonistic anti-OX40 (CD134) antibody. Those enrolled were approximately 87% male, with a mean age of about 60 years and ages from roughly 20 to 90. Study results and limitations: Antigen specificity of clonally expanded peripheral T cells was not established. Some nonresponders also had low normalized T-cell clonal expansion.

This clone was detected once. Its antigen is as yet unknown. Germline lookup yields CDR1 MNHEY and CDR2 SMNVEV (reference sequence). Trimming left V 3 bases short and J 5 bases short, with 12 bases between. The CDR3 spans 14 residues. This table comes from immunoSEQ multiplex PCR, and its TCRdb copy is limited to in-frame clones, with some not included. The data show roughly 30,000 clones, with about 90% seen just once and 8% to 9.5% held by the top ten. The sample here was CD4+ or CD8+ T cells sorted from blood, taken in a trial of the OX40 agonist ivuxolimab. The clonotype comes from an adult with an advanced solid tumor such as melanoma, head and neck, liver or kidney cancer. This chain connects TRBV27 to TRBJ2-3, with D perhaps TRBD2 (6 bases). The CDR3, as DNA: TGTGCCAGCAGTTTTGGAGGGCGCGAAGATACGCAGTATTTT. It codes for CASSFGGREDTQYF.